This TCR beta chain was documented in a study of blood T cell repertoires in COVID-19. The table came from immunoSEQ multiplex PCR; TCRdb's copy has only in-frame clones and leaves some out. Among approximately 300,000 clones, around 86% were seen once, and the ten largest hold about 10%. The trim removed 4 bases at V and 3 bases at J, leaving 7 bases unmatched. This CDR3 region has 16 residues. Germline lookup yields CDR1 MNHEY and CDR2 SMNVEV (reference sequence). The receptor's source is a woman aged 18-30 years who had recovered from COVID-19. The chain has TRBV27 and TRBJ1-5; 9 bases are a match to TRBD1. The sample taken for sequencing was PBMCs or T cells enriched from blood (not recorded which). The CDR3 sequence is CASSSGQGGNNQPQHF. CDR3 in DNA: TGTGCCAGCAGTTCGGGACAGGGTGGGAACAATCAGCCCCAGCATTTT.